A single sample is the source of the 25 T cell receptor beta chains below, sequenced in a study of T cell responses to AZD1222 COVID-19 vaccine. Clones were read by immunoSEQ multiplex PCR, and TCRdb kept only the in-frame ones, dropping some. The top ten clones hold more than 8.5% of a sample with 65,000 or so clones, 84% of them seen once. Sequenced here: peripheral blood, sampled on day 0 of AZD1222 vaccination. These TCRs come from an adult in good health.

This sequence joins TRBV11-2 and TRBJ2-1; D not certain. The V gene's germline CDR1 is SGHAT and CDR2 FQNNGV. The germline V and J ends were trimmed by 2 bases and 0 bases, with 8 bases remaining between them. The CDR3 loop spans 15 amino acids. The CDR3 sequence is CASSLQPSSYNEQFF. The CDR3 DNA reads TGTGCCAGCAGCTTACAACCAAGCTCCTACAATGAGCAGTTCTTC.

This chain uses TRBV3-1 (or the pseudogene TRBV3-2) with TRBJ2-3; possibly TRBD2 for D (6 bases). The CDR3 length is 13 residues. Trimming removed 5 bases from V and 6 bases from J, with 12 bases in between. Germline V gives CDR1 LGHDT, CDR2 YNNKEL (reference sequence). CDR3 nucleotide sequence: TGTGCCAGCAGCGGGACTTCGTCGGATACGCAGTATTTT. Its protein is CASSGTSSDTQYF.

V is TRBV28 and J is TRBJ1-2; D ambiguous. CDR3 size: 12 residues. CDR1 and CDR2 from the germline V gene are MDHEN and SYDVKM. V lost 5 bases, J lost 0 bases, and 4 bases lay in between. This CDR3 is CASSKSNYGYTF. CDR3 bases: TGTGCCAGCAGTAAATCTAACTATGGCTACACCTTC.

The V call is TRBV21-1, the J call TRBJ1-5. TRBV21-1 is noted as a pseudogene. The CDR3 spans 14 residues. CDR3 in DNA: TGTGCCAGCGGGCCACACCGGGGCAATCAGCCCCAGCATTTT. This sequence encodes CASGPHRGNQPQHF.

The V and J genes are TRBV7-9 and TRBJ1-1; 8 bases fit TRBD1. Germline V CDR1 and CDR2: SEHNR, FQNEAQ (reference sequence). This CDR3 is built from 13 residues. V trimming: 4 bases; J trimming: 12 bases; junction bases outside the gene matches: 10. DNA of the CDR3: TGTGCCAGCAGCTCCGGACAGGGACCGTGGTCTTTCTTT. Residues: CASSSGQGPWSFF.

The V and J genes are TRBV5-4 and TRBJ2-5, with D perhaps being TRBD1 or TRBD2 (5 bases each). V lost 5 bases to trimming and J lost 1 base, with 9 bases between them. CDR1 is SGHNT, CDR2 YYREEE, per germline (reference sequence). This CDR3 region has 13 residues. The CDR3 DNA follows: TGTGCCAGCAGGGGGACCAGCCAAGAGACCCAGTACTTC. Translated, it gives CASRGTSQETQYF.

The CDR3 reads CASSSTGVGSGANVLTF. The CDR3 DNA reads as TGCGCCAGCAGCTCGACAGGGGTGGGGAGTGGGGCCAACGTCCTGACTTTC. The chain uses TRBV5-1 and TRBJ2-6, with 8 nucleotides matching TRBD1. Germline CDR1 is SGHRS and CDR2 is YFSETQ. J gave up 3 bases and V 3 bases, and 8 bases lay outside the gene matches. This CDR3 comprises 17 residues. The entire variable domain, with the rest obtained from reference TRBV5-1 and TRBJ2-6, is as follows: KAGVTQTPRYLIKTRGQQVTLSCSPISGHRSVSWYQQTPGQGLQFLFEYFSETQRNKGNFPGRFSGRQFSNSRSEMNVSTLELGDSALYLCASSSTGVGSGANVLTFGAGSRLTVL.

V gene TRBV6-5 combines with J gene TRBJ1-2; 8 bases line up with TRBD1. CDR1 and CDR2 (germline): MNHEY, SVGAGI. With V trimmed by 0 bases and J by 4 bases, 7 bases remained unmatched. CDR3 length: 16 residues. The DNA of the CDR3 is TGTGCCAGCAGTTACTCCCGACAGGGGATATCCTATGGCTACACCTTC. Protein: CASSYSRQGISYGYTF.

The CDR3 DNA reads TGTGCCAGCAGCGTATTACAGGACTCTGAAGCTTTCTTT. This codes for CASSVLQDSEAFF. The gene calls are TRBV9 and TRBJ1-1, with D tentatively TRBD1 (5 bases). The germline V gene encodes CDR1 SGDLS and CDR2 YYNGEE. Trimming stripped 1 base from V and 6 bases from J, with 10 bases between. The CDR3 covers 13 residues. Filled out from reference TRBV9 and TRBJ1-1, the complete variable domain reads DSGVTQTPKHLITATGQRVTLRCSPRSGDLSVYWYQQSLDQGLQFLIQYYNGEERAKGNILERFSAQQFPDLHSELNLSSLELGDSALYFCASSVLQDSEAFFGQGTRLTVV.

The gene calls are TRBV6-2 or TRBV6-3 and TRBJ1-1, with 10 bases that match TRBD1. Trimming cost V 2 bases and J 10 bases; bases outside gene matches: 1. The length of the CDR3 is 12 residues. Germline lookup yields CDR1 MNHEY and CDR2 SVGEGT. In DNA, the CDR3 is TGTGCCAGCAGTTACCGGGACAGGGGAGCTTTCTTT. Translated: CASSYRDRGAFF.

This chain uses TRBV30 with TRBJ2-2, with D unclear. The CDR3 loop spans 14 amino acids. The germline V gene has CDR1 GTSNPN and CDR2 SVGIG (reference sequence). Trimming stripped 0 bases from V and 1 base from J, with 6 bases between. The CDR3 sequence: CAWSVRGNTGELFF. The DNA for the CDR3 is TGTGCCTGGAGTGTACGAGGGAACACCGGGGAGCTGTTTTTT. The full variable domain, its missing parts supplied by reference TRBV30 and TRBJ2-2, is SQTIHQWPATLVQPVGSPLSLECTVEGTSNPNLYWYRQAAGRGLQLLFYSVGIGQISSEVPQNLSASRPQDRQFILSSKKLLLSDSGFYLCAWSVRGNTGELFFGEGSRLTVL.

The rearrangement links TRBV6-1 to TRBJ1-6; no reliable D call. Trimming shortened V by 1 base and J by 0 bases, and 10 bases separated the two germline ends. Germline CDR1 and CDR2: MNHNS and SASEGT. CDR3 size: 17 residues. The CDR3 DNA reads TGTGCCAGCAGTGAAGGGGCGGCCAGCTCCTATAATTCACCCCTCCACTTT. Translated: CASSEGAASSYNSPLHF.

The chain links TRBV4-3 to TRBJ2-2; D perhaps matches TRBD1 (5 bases). The CDR3 covers 17 residues. Germline V gene lookup returns CDR1 LGHNA and CDR2 YSLEER. V was pared by 2 bases and J by 1 base, with 14 bases between. The CDR3 DNA sequence: TGCGCCAGCAGCCAATCCCCAGGGCGGCTGAACACCGGGGAGCTGTTTTTT. This sequence encodes CASSQSPGRLNTGELFF.

V is TRBV27 and J is TRBJ1-2; D call uncertain. In germline, CDR1 is MNHEY, CDR2 SMNVEV (reference sequence). This CDR3 spans 15 amino acids. Trimming took 5 bases from V and 4 from J, leaving 17 bases between them. Here the CDR3 DNA reads TGTGCCAGCAGTCCCTCCAGATTCGTGAGCTATGGCTACACCTTC. Translating gives CASSPSRFVSYGYTF.

The DNA for the CDR3 is TGTGCCAGCAGTCCCCAGGCTCAGACCCAGTACTTC. Its translation: CASSPQAQTQYF. The V call is TRBV28, the J call TRBJ2-5, with no clear D. CDR1 and CDR2 from the germline V gene are MDHEN and SYDVKM. V gave up 5 bases and J gave up 6 bases, with 10 bases separating them. This CDR3 comprises 12 residues.

The J gene is TRBJ2-3, the V gene TRBV11-3; possibly TRBD1 for D (5 bases). Germline V gives CDR1 SGHNT, CDR2 YENEEA. V was shortened by 2 bases and J by 7 bases, with 10 bases between the two germline ends. The CDR3 covers 13 residues. The CDR3, as DNA: TGTGCCAGCAGCTTAAGATCAGGGAATACGCAGTATTTT. Encoded protein: CASSLRSGNTQYF.

The rearrangement uses TRBV7-9 and TRBJ2-5; 13 bases map to TRBD2. Trimming took 5 bases from V and 3 from J; bases not matched to a gene: 6. The CDR3 sequence is 16 residues long. Germline V gives CDR1 SEHNR, CDR2 FQNEAQ (reference sequence). This CDR3 is CASSRLAGGIKETQYF. CDR3 nucleotide sequence: TGTGCCAGCAGCAGACTAGCGGGGGGTATTAAAGAGACCCAGTACTTC. The whole variable domain, remainder taken from reference TRBV7-9 and TRBJ2-5, is DTGVSQNPRHKITKRGQNVTFRCDPISEHNRLYWYRQTLGQGPEFLTYFQNEAQLEKSRLLSDRFSAERPKGSFSTLEIQRTEQGDSAMYLCASSRLAGGIKETQYFGPGTRLLVL.

The sample holds one count of this clone. This chain links TRBV10-1 with TRBJ1-1; D call uncertain. CDR1 and CDR2 from the germline V gene are WNHNN and SYGVQD (reference sequence). Trimming removed 6 bases from V and 11 bases from J, with 19 bases in between. The CDR3 covers 13 residues. CDR3 in amino acids: CASRAQVAGRAFF. The DNA for the CDR3 is TGCGCCAGCAGAGCCCAGGTGGCAGGTCGCGCTTTCTTT.

V is TRBV28 and J is TRBJ1-1; TRBD1 matches at 8 bases. From germline, CDR1 is MDHEN and CDR2 SYDVKM. V shed 10 bases, J shed 0 bases, and the junction held 7 bases outside the gene matches. The CDR3 length is 14 residues. CDR3 residues: CATGQGALNTEAFF. Written as DNA, the CDR3 is TGTGCCACCGGACAGGGCGCTTTGAACACTGAAGCTTTCTTT.

The V and J genes are TRBV6-5 and TRBJ1-5, with D unresolved. The CDR3 runs to 12 residues. V lost 5 bases, J lost 7 bases, and 9 bases lay in between. From germline, CDR1 is MNHEY and CDR2 SVGAGI. CDR3 residues: CASSPPGQPQHF. The CDR3 DNA is TGTGCCAGCAGTCCCCCCGGGCAGCCCCAGCATTTT.

The V gene is TRBV5-1, the J gene TRBJ2-5; 9 bases agree with TRBD1. The CDR3 length is 16 residues. CDR1 is SGHRS and CDR2 is YFSETQ in the germline V gene. Germline trimming cut 7 bases from V and 4 bases from J; bases unmatched to any gene: 14. CDR3 DNA sequence: TGCGCCAGCCGTTTAGGAGGGACAGGGAGGCGAGAGACCCAGTACTTC. Protein: CASRLGGTGRRETQYF.

This clone came up once. This chain links TRBV28 with TRBJ1-2, with D perhaps TRBD1 (5 bases). The CDR3 runs 14 residues. Deletions cut 4 bases from V and 2 bases from J, with 11 bases between. Germline-derived CDR1 and CDR2 are MDHEN and SYDVKM. CDR3: CASSSPGRNYGYTF. CDR3 bases: TGTGCCAGCAGTTCCCCGGGGCGGAACTATGGCTACACCTTC.

The table lists this clone with a count of one. V is TRBV9 and J is TRBJ1-2; a weak D match, TRBD1 (6 bases). V dropped 3 bases and J dropped 4 bases, with 13 bases sitting between them. In germline, CDR1 is SGDLS, CDR2 YYNGEE. This CDR3 region has 14 residues. The CDR3 DNA is TGTGCCAGCAGCGCCACAGGGACGGCCTATGGCTACACCTTC. Its translation is CASSATGTAYGYTF.

The CDR3 DNA reads as TGCGCCAGCAGCTTGGGAGGACTTGGAAACACCATATATTTT. Amino acid sequence: CASSLGGLGNTIYF. V is TRBV5-1 and J is TRBJ1-3; unclear D gene. V lost 0 bases and J lost 3, with 7 bases in between. Germline V gene sequence: CDR1 SGHRS, CDR2 YFSETQ. The CDR3 runs to 14 residues.

In its sample, this clone was seen a few times. In DNA, the CDR3 is TGTGCCAGCAGTTCTAGCGGGGGGGCCTACGAGCAGTACTTC. Protein sequence: CASSSSGGAYEQYF. The chain combines TRBV28 with TRBJ2-7; TRBD2 matches at 12 bases. The V gene end was trimmed by 4 bases and the J gene end by 2 bases; junction bases not matched to a gene: 0. CDR3 length equals 14 residues. The germline CDR1 and CDR2 sequences are MDHEN and SYDVKM.